The rows below give T cell receptor beta chains drawn from one sample of a study of cytomegalovirus exposure and HLA in healthy donors. The data were produced by immunoSEQ multiplex PCR, yet TCRdb's version contains in-frame clones alone and is incomplete. The data show around 170,000 clones, with around 72% seen just once and around 3.1% held by the top ten. Sequences were obtained from PBMCs. The receptors stem from a woman in her fifties or sixties in good health and CMV-seropositive. CDR3s include the opening cysteine and the closing phenylalanine or tryptophan. D genes are given only for firm matches. Only part of the rows carry a size: once, few, many, or a class if the clone is expanded.

abundance,d_gene,j_gene,v_gene,CDR3aa,CDR3nt
.,TRBD1,TRBJ2-3,TRBV7-8,CASSPRQGTGTDTQYF,TGTGCCAGCAGCCCCCGACAGGGTACTGGCACAGATACGCAGTATTTT
.,.,TRBJ1-1,TRBV7-9,CASSYTPNTEAFF,TGTGCCAGCAGCTATACACCGAACACTGAAGCTTTCTTT
.,TRBD1,TRBJ2-5,TRBV28,CASSLVQGATETQYF,TGTGCCAGCAGTTTAGTCCAGGGGGCGACGGAGACCCAGTACTTC
few,TRBD2,TRBJ2-3,TRBV28,CASSFLAGTDTQYF,TGTGCCAGCAGTTTTCTAGCGGGCACAGATACGCAGTATTTT
.,.,TRBJ2-3,TRBV29-1,CSVEQNTDTQYF,TGCAGCGTTGAACAGAACACAGATACGCAGTATTTT
.,TRBD1,TRBJ2-1,TRBV6-4,CASSDSTGGYNEQFF,TGTGCCAGCAGTGACTCGACAGGGGGATACAATGAGCAGTTCTTC
few,.,TRBJ2-3,TRBV18,CASSLSYRDPGTDTQYF,TGTGCCAGCTCACTCTCCTACAGGGATCCCGGCACAGATACGCAGTATTTT
.,.,TRBJ1-1,TRBV11-3,CASSPYMGGNTEAFF,TGTGCCAGCAGCCCCTACATGGGAGGGAACACTGAAGCTTTCTTT
.,.,TRBJ2-7,TRBV15,CATSRGGIAEQYF,TGTGCCACCAGCAGAGGTGGAATAGCGGAGCAGTACTTC
.,.,TRBJ1-5,TRBV19,CASSQGYDQPQHF,TGTGCCAGTAGTCAGGGTTACGATCAGCCCCAGCATTTT
.,.,TRBJ2-5,TRBV5-4,CASSWRGTGDSIGETQYF,TGTGCCAGCAGCTGGCGGGGGACAGGAGACTCAATCGGGGAGACCCAGTACTTC
once,.,TRBJ2-3,TRBV29-1,CSVGGGSSDTQYF,TGCAGCGTTGGGGGGGGCTCTTCGGATACGCAGTATTTT
.,TRBD1,TRBJ1-1,TRBV19,CASSTGGLNTEAFF,TGTGCCAGTTCGACAGGGGGCCTGAACACTGAAGCTTTCTTT
.,.,TRBJ2-5,TRBV7-2,CASSRPGGETQYF,TGTGCCAGCAGTCGGCCTGGCGGGGAGACCCAGTACTTC
once,.,TRBJ1-2,TRBV18,CASSYEGLGYGYTF,TGTGCCAGCTCATATGAGGGTCTCGGCTATGGCTACACCTTC
.,.,TRBJ2-3,TRBV29-1,CSDTGDWTDTQYF,TGCAGCGATACAGGGGACTGGACAGATACGCAGTATTTT
.,TRBD2,TRBJ2-3,TRBV2,CASSDLAGADTQYF,TGTGCCAGCAGTGATTTAGCGGGGGCAGATACGCAGTATTTT
.,TRBD1,TRBJ1-1,TRBV9,CASSDDRGRFRNTEAFF,TGTGCCAGCAGCGACGACAGGGGGCGTTTTCGGAACACTGAAGCTTTCTTT
.,TRBD1,TRBJ1-1,TRBV28,CASSFGTGRLTEAFF,TGTGCCAGCAGTTTCGGGACAGGGAGATTAACTGAAGCTTTCTTT
.,.,TRBJ1-5,TRBV18,CASSPGAHSNQPQHF,TGTGCCAGCTCACCAGGGGCTCATAGCAATCAGCCCCAGCATTTT
.,TRBD1,TRBJ2-3,TRBV28,CASSAPGQGKSDTQYF,TGTGCCAGCAGTGCCCCCGGACAGGGGAAGTCAGATACGCAGTATTTT
.,TRBD2,TRBJ2-1,TRBV15,CATSRAEASGFGNEQFF,TGTGCCACCAGCAGAGCAGAGGCTAGCGGATTTGGCAATGAGCAGTTCTTC
once,.,TRBJ2-5,TRBV7-7,CASSPSAGALGGETQYF,TGTGCTAGCAGCCCCTCGGCGGGGGCTTTAGGGGGGGAGACCCAGTACTTC
.,.,TRBJ1-4,TRBV9,CASSWEPGFSTNEKLFF,TGTGCCAGCAGCTGGGAGCCGGGGTTTTCAACTAATGAAAAACTGTTTTTT
once,TRBD2,TRBJ2-2,TRBV7-3,CASSRNGGRVDTGELFF,TGTGCCAGCAGCCGGAACGGGGGGAGGGTCGACACCGGGGAGCTGTTTTTT
once,.,TRBJ2-3,TRBV2,CASSPGPGSTDTQYF,TGTGCCAGCAGTCCAGGACCAGGGTCCACAGATACGCAGTATTTT
few,.,TRBJ2-7,TRBV14,CASSARHFHEQYF,TGTGCCAGCAGCGCCAGGCACTTCCACGAGCAGTACTTC
.,.,TRBJ1-2,TRBV9,CASSVDRSYYGYTF,TGTGCCAGCAGCGTAGATCGGTCCTACTATGGCTACACCTTC
.,.,TRBJ1-2,TRBV4-3,CASSQDVSGAPYYGYTF,TGCGCCAGCAGCCAAGATGTATCAGGGGCTCCTTACTATGGCTACACCTTC
.,.,TRBJ1-1,TRBV19,CASSTPRGKGTEAFF,TGTGCCAGTAGTACCCCGAGGGGGAAGGGGACTGAAGCTTTCTTT
.,TRBD2,TRBJ2-1,TRBV5-6,CASSLTRGIGEQFF,TGTGCCAGCAGCTTGACGCGGGGGATAGGTGAGCAGTTCTTC
.,.,TRBJ2-7,TRBV19,CASSLTGTDSYEQYF,TGTGCCAGTAGCCTAACAGGGACGGACTCCTACGAGCAGTACTTC
few,.,TRBJ2-3,TRBV19,CASSLNAGQDTQYF,TGTGCCAGTAGTCTTAACGCGGGTCAAGATACGCAGTATTTT
.,.,TRBJ2-6,TRBV7-9,CASSVILPRGSGANGLTF,TGTGCCAGCAGCGTTATTTTACCCAGGGGCTCTGGGGCCAACGGCCTGACTTTC
few,.,TRBJ2-2,TRBV9,CASSVATNTGELFF,TGTGCCAGCAGCGTAGCCACAAACACCGGGGAGCTGTTTTTT
few,TRBD1,TRBJ1-3,TRBV29-1,CSVSPGTGLGNTIYF,TGCAGCGTTAGCCCGGGGACAGGGCTTGGAAACACCATATATTTT
.,TRBD1,TRBJ1-1,TRBV23-1,CASPGDRVTEAFF,TGCGCCAGCCCAGGGGACAGGGTAACTGAAGCTTTCTTT
few,.,TRBJ2-1,TRBV1,CTSSQDLSGGLAGVLAEYNEQFF,TGCACCAGCAGCCAAGATCTTTCGGGGGGACTAGCGGGGGTGCTCGCCGAGTACAATGAGCAGTTCTTC
.,.,TRBJ2-7,TRBV15,CATSRAVLGYEQYF,TGTGCCACCAGCAGGGCAGTTCTAGGCTACGAGCAGTACTTC
once,.,TRBJ1-1,TRBV2,CASTSRRRHTMNTEAFF,TGTGCCAGCACAAGCAGAAGGCGGCATACGATGAACACTGAAGCTTTCTTT
.,.,TRBJ2-3,TRBV29-1,CTLGGLADTQYF,TGCACCCTAGGAGGGTTAGCAGATACGCAGTATTTT
.,.,TRBJ2-6,TRBV7-2,CASSFARGSGANVLTF,TGTGCCAGCAGTTTTGCAAGGGGTTCCGGGGCCAACGTCCTGACTTTC
.,TRBD1,TRBJ1-1,TRBV29-1,CSVLGTGGAGWGDTEAFF,TGCAGCGTCCTCGGGACAGGGGGCGCGGGATGGGGGGACACTGAAGCTTTCTTT
few,TRBD2,TRBJ2-5,TRBV7-9,CSSSHGLAGVSETQYF,TGTTCCAGCAGCCACGGACTAGCGGGAGTCAGCGAGACCCAGTACTTC
.,TRBD1,TRBJ2-3,TRBV7-2,CASSLDRGKDTQYF,TGTGCCAGCAGCTTAGACAGGGGAAAGGATACGCAGTATTTT
.,TRBD1,TRBJ2-7,TRBV5-4,CASSFPRGTGVSYEQYF,TGTGCCAGCAGCTTCCCTCGCGGGACAGGGGTATCCTACGAGCAGTACTTC
.,.,TRBJ2-1,TRBV5-1,CASSLGSNNEQFF,TGCGCCAGCAGCTTGGGCAGTAACAATGAGCAGTTCTTC
few,TRBD2,TRBJ2-7,TRBV30,CAWSVAWASGSSYEQYF,TGTGCCTGGAGTGTAGCCTGGGCTAGCGGGAGCTCCTACGAGCAGTACTTC
few,.,TRBJ2-7,TRBV7-2,CASSQQGYSYEQYF,TGTGCCAGCAGCCAACAGGGCTACTCCTACGAGCAGTACTTC
.,.,TRBJ2-2,TRBV7-7,CASSLGGNTGELFF,TGTGCTAGCAGCTTAGGCGGGAACACCGGGGAGCTGTTTTTT
.,.,TRBJ2-5,TRBV10-3,CAIRADSSGETQYF,TGTGCCATCAGGGCGGACTCCTCGGGAGAGACCCAGTACTTC
.,.,TRBJ1-5,TRBV13,CASSLGRGFQPQHF,TGTGCCAGCAGCCTAGGGCGGGGGTTTCAGCCCCAGCATTTT
.,TRBD1,TRBJ1-5,TRBV27,CASSYRGFYQPQHF,TGTGCCAGCAGCTACAGGGGGTTTTATCAGCCCCAGCATTTT
.,.,TRBJ2-2,TRBV18,CASSQGPRADTGELFF,TGTGCCAGCTCACAGGGCCCGAGGGCGGACACCGGGGAGCTGTTTTTT
.,.,TRBJ2-6,TRBV28,CASSQAPSGANVLTF,TGTGCCAGCAGCCAAGCACCCTCTGGGGCCAACGTCCTGACTTTC
.,.,TRBJ1-1,TRBV5-4,CASSSAEALGSTEAFF,TGTGCCAGCAGCTCCGCGGAGGCCCTGGGGAGCACTGAAGCTTTCTTT
.,TRBD1,TRBJ1-2,TRBV6-5,CASSGQGESYGYTF,TGTGCCAGCAGCGGACAGGGGGAGAGCTATGGCTACACCTTC
.,.,TRBJ1-2,TRBV28,CASTGGRYGYTF,TGTGCCAGCACTGGCGGGAGATATGGCTACACCTTC